Shown below are 28 T cell receptor beta chains from a single sample sequenced in a study of blood T cell repertoires in COVID-19. Assay: immunoSEQ multiplex PCR; the TCRdb copy retains only in-frame clones and omits some. The table lists around 200,000 clones, around 80% of them singletons. Sample: peripheral blood. Receptors were obtained from a man aged 40-49 years with active or convalescent COVID-19.

The chain recombines TRBV25-1 with TRBJ1-2; 9 bases are shared with TRBD1. This CDR3 comprises 13 residues. V lost 4 bases to trimming and J lost 5 bases; unmatched junction nucleotides: 2. Germline assignment: CDR1 MGHDK and CDR2 SYGVNS. CDR3 amino acids: CASSVGTGYGYTF. CDR3 nucleotides: TGTGCCAGCAGTGTTGGGACAGGGTATGGCTACACCTTC.

The chain is built from TRBV10-3 and TRBJ1-2; D gene uncertain. Trimming stripped 3 bases from V and 1 base from J, with 3 bases between. CDR3 length: 12 residues. The germline gives CDR1 ENHRY, CDR2 SYGVKD. CDR3 coding DNA: TGTGCCATCAGTGATTATAACTATGGCTACACCTTC. The encoded protein is CAISDYNYGYTF.

In its sample, this clone was seen once. The chain combines TRBV29-1 with TRBJ1-2, with D possibly being TRBD1 (6 bases). The CDR3 sequence is 11 residues long. Trimming shortened V by 7 bases and J by 7 bases, and 13 bases separated the two germline ends. Looked up from germline, CDR1 is SQVTM and CDR2 is ANQGSEA. CDR3 in amino acids: CSGYRDRGYTF. The CDR3 region has the DNA TGCAGCGGCTACAGGGATCGTGGCTACACCTTC.

The V gene is TRBV11-3, the J gene TRBJ1-6; 9 bases are shared with TRBD1. CDR1 is SGHNT and CDR2 is YENEEA in the germline V gene. The CDR3 loop spans 15 amino acids. Losses at the gene ends were 1 base for V and 7 bases for J; bases not matched to a gene: 2. The CDR3: CASSLAGTGNSPLHF. The CDR3, as DNA: TGTGCCAGCAGCTTAGCAGGGACAGGGAATTCACCCCTCCACTTT.

The chain carries TRBV9 and TRBJ2-2, with 8 positions matching TRBD2. J lost 6 bases, V lost 0 bases, and 4 bases had no gene match. The germline CDR1 and CDR2 sequences are SGDLS and YYNGEE. The CDR3 is 15 residues long. CDR3 nucleotide sequence: TGTGCCAGCAGCGTAGGCGGGCGGGGGGCCGGGGAGCTGTTTTTT. This codes for CASSVGGRGAGELFF.

This clone has more than one count but fewer than ten. The chain uses TRBV10-3 and TRBJ1-2; D not certain. Germline lookup yields CDR1 ENHRY and CDR2 SYGVKD. This CDR3 is built from 21 residues. V lost 6 bases, J lost 0 bases, and 32 bases lay in between. The CDR3 loop reads CAIRPLRVFLYGGVPNYGYTF. CDR3 nucleotide sequence: TGTGCCATCAGACCATTAAGGGTATTCCTTTATGGAGGAGTACCTAACTATGGCTACACCTTC.

The chain has TRBV9 and TRBJ2-1; D gene ambiguous. Germline assignment: CDR1 SGDLS and CDR2 YYNGEE. Between the trimmed V and J ends, which lost 3 bases and 8 bases, there was a span of 12 bases. This CDR3 spans 13 amino acids. CDR3 sequence (DNA): TGTGCCAGCAGCGCTAGGTTCGGGTATGAGCAGTTCTTC. This sequence encodes CASSARFGYEQFF.

The V gene is TRBV5-6, the J gene TRBJ2-5, with 10 bases matching TRBD2. Germline V lookup: CDR1 SGHDT, CDR2 YYEEEE. The CDR3 has 17 amino acids. Losses at the gene ends were 0 bases for V and 5 bases for J; bases not matched to a gene: 10. As DNA, the CDR3 is TGTGCCAGCAGCTTGGAAGTCGCTAGCGGGGGCGGGGAGACCCAGTACTTC. Protein: CASSLEVASGGGETQYF.

The chain is built from TRBV9 and TRBJ2-5; no definite D call. V was pared by 0 bases and J by 0 bases, with 6 bases between. CDR3 size: 14 residues. CDR1 and CDR2 from the germline V gene are SGDLS and YYNGEE. The CDR3 DNA reads as TGTGCCAGCAGCGTAGGGCACCACCAAGAGACCCAGTACTTC. Protein sequence: CASSVGHHQETQYF.

This clone appeared once. This sequence joins TRBV18 and TRBJ1-2; D possibly corresponds to TRBD1 (5 bases). This CDR3 spans 16 amino acids. V lost 2 bases and J lost 3, with 16 bases in between. Germline CDR1 KGHSH, CDR2 LQKENI. The CDR3 protein is CASSPGSGGFDYGYTF. The CDR3 DNA reads as TGTGCCAGCTCACCAGGTTCGGGGGGTTTTGACTATGGCTACACCTTC.

The V and J genes are TRBV3-1 (or the pseudogene TRBV3-2) and TRBJ1-2; D is unclear. Germline CDR1 is LGHDT and CDR2 is YNNKEL (reference sequence). V lost 5 bases to trimming and J lost 8 bases, with 21 bases between them. This CDR3 spans 15 amino acids. The CDR3 sequence: CASSYNSEGVAGYTF. CDR3 nucleotide sequence: TGTGCCAGCAGCTATAACAGTGAAGGAGTAGCGGGCTACACCTTC.

The chain uses TRBV28 and TRBJ1-2, with D maybe TRBD1 (6 bases). The CDR3 contains 14 residues. Germline V CDR1 and CDR2: MDHEN, SYDVKM. Between the trimmed V and J ends, which lost 5 bases and 6 bases, there was a span of 16 bases. CDR3 coding DNA: TGTGCCAGCAGTCTCACAGGGATCGGAAATGGCTACACCTTC. Its translation: CASSLTGIGNGYTF.

This clone came up once. The CDR3 bases are TGTGCCAGCAGTTACTCCCGGGACAGGGTCCGATCCGGAAACACCATATATTTT. This encodes CASSYSRDRVRSGNTIYF. This rearrangement joins TRBV6-2 or TRBV6-3 to TRBJ1-3; 9 nucleotides agree with TRBD1. V shed 0 bases, J shed 4 bases, and the junction held 10 bases outside the gene matches. This CDR3 is built from 18 residues. Germline values: CDR1 MNHEY, CDR2 SVGEGT.

The chain joins TRBV10-3 to TRBJ2-1; maybe TRBD2 (6 bases). The germline V gene has CDR1 ENHRY and CDR2 SYGVKD. This CDR3 is built from 14 residues. V gave up 3 bases and J gave up 6 bases, with 12 bases separating them. CDR3 sequence: CAISDWRDFNEQFF. DNA of the CDR3: TGTGCCATCAGTGATTGGCGGGACTTCAATGAGCAGTTCTTC.

V usage is TRBV25-1 and J usage is TRBJ2-1, with D unclear. Per the germline V gene, CDR1 is MGHDK and CDR2 is SYGVNS. V was pared by 0 bases and J by 8 bases, with 11 bases between. The CDR3 loop spans 14 amino acids. The DNA of the CDR3 is TGTGCCAGCAGTGAATATTCCTTAAGCGATGAGCAGTTCTTC. As protein: CASSEYSLSDEQFF.

This chain links TRBV7-9 with TRBJ2-5; 8 bases are a match to TRBD1. The CDR3 has 16 residues. V trimming: 5 bases; J trimming: 0 bases; junction bases outside the gene matches: 8. Germline V gene lookup returns CDR1 SEHNR and CDR2 FQNEAQ (reference sequence). For the CDR3, the DNA is TGTGCCAGCAGCCGACAGGGGATTGGGTACCAAGAGACCCAGTACTTC. Translating it yields CASSRQGIGYQETQYF. Drawing the rest from reference TRBV7-9 and TRBJ2-5, the complete variable domain is DTGVSQNPRHKITKRGQNVTFRCDPISEHNRLYWYRQTLGQGPEFLTYFQNEAQLEKSRLLSDRFSAERPKGSFSTLEIQRTEQGDSAMYLCASSRQGIGYQETQYFGPGTRLLVL.

This clone was found once. The chain is built from TRBV6-6 and TRBJ1-5; 9 nucleotides agree with TRBD1. V gave up 3 bases and J gave up 2 bases; unmatched junction bases: 5. The CDR3 has 16 amino acids. Germline V gene sequence: CDR1 MNHNY, CDR2 SVGAGI (reference sequence). DNA for the CDR3: TGTGCCAGCAGTTATGGGGACAGGGTAGGCAATCAGCCCCAGCATTTT. As protein: CASSYGDRVGNQPQHF.

The V and J genes are TRBV19 and TRBJ2-1; 7 bases are a match to TRBD1. Unmatched junction bases numbered 11, after V lost 11 bases and J lost 4 bases. This CDR3 is 14 amino acids long. The germline V gene has CDR1 LNHDA and CDR2 SQIVND (reference sequence). CDR3 coding DNA: TGTGCCTCGACCCAAGGGGGCAGATACAATGAGCAGTTCTTC. Translated: CASTQGGRYNEQFF.

V gene TRBV11-3 combines with J gene TRBJ2-1; tentative D call: TRBD1 (6 bases). Deletions cut 8 bases from V and 4 bases from J, with 15 bases between. Germline CDR1 SGHNT, CDR2 YENEEA. The CDR3 is made up of 14 amino acids. This CDR3 is CASCARQVYNEQFF. The DNA of the CDR3 is TGTGCCAGCTGCGCAAGACAGGTGTACAATGAGCAGTTCTTC.

This clone was detected once. The chain employs TRBV18 and TRBJ2-2; D not resolved. The germline V and J ends were trimmed by 3 bases and 1 base, with 9 bases remaining between them. Looked up from germline, CDR1 is KGHSH and CDR2 is LQKENI. The CDR3 totals 15 residues. Here the CDR3 reads CASSPRVQNTGELFF. The DNA for the CDR3 is TGTGCCAGCTCACCTCGGGTCCAGAACACCGGGGAGCTGTTTTTT.

V and J are TRBV19 and TRBJ1-5, with D possibly being TRBD1 (6 bases). The germline V and J ends were trimmed by 7 bases and 0 bases, with 13 bases remaining between them. Per germline, CDR1 LNHDA and CDR2 SQIVND (reference sequence). The CDR3 totals 15 residues. CDR3: CASKKGDDSNQPQHF. The CDR3 nucleotides are TGTGCCAGTAAAAAGGGGGATGATAGCAATCAGCCCCAGCATTTT.

V and J are TRBV11-3 and TRBJ1-6; 8 bases fit TRBD1. V was clipped by 4 bases and J by 2 bases; unmatched bases: 7. The CDR3 has 17 amino acids. The germline V gene has CDR1 SGHNT and CDR2 YENEEA. CDR3 coding DNA: TGTGCCAGCAGCTCCAGACAGGGGACGGCCTATAATTCACCCCTCCACTTT. Residues: CASSSRQGTAYNSPLHF.

A single count supports this clone. The chain has TRBV12-3 or TRBV12-4 and TRBJ1-2; 10 positions agree with TRBD1. CDR3 length: 13 amino acids. V shed 6 bases and J 2 bases; nucleotides not matched to a gene: 0. DNA for the CDR3: TGTGCCAGCAGGGGACAGGGGAACTATGGCTACACCTTC. Protein product: CASRGQGNYGYTF.

The CDR3 loop reads CASSEGLAPRGELFF. The CDR3 DNA is TGTGCCAGTAGTGAAGGGCTAGCGCCGCGCGGGGAGCTGTTTTTT. This rearrangement joins TRBV19 to TRBJ2-2, with a weak D call TRBD2 (6 bases). V was trimmed by 5 bases and J by 7 bases, leaving 17 bases between them. The germline CDR1 and CDR2 sequences are LNHDA and SQIVND (reference sequence). The CDR3 totals 15 residues.

The rearrangement uses TRBV27 and TRBJ1-5; D unclear. The germline CDR1 and CDR2 sequences are MNHEY and SMNVEV (reference sequence). This CDR3 region has 16 residues. V lost 2 bases, J lost 1 base, and 12 bases lay in between. This chain's CDR3 is CASSLQVPWSNQPQHF. DNA of the CDR3: TGTGCCAGCAGTTTACAGGTTCCCTGGAGCAATCAGCCCCAGCATTTT.

The rearrangement uses TRBV28 and TRBJ2-5; TRBD2 agrees at 11 bases. CDR1 is MDHEN, CDR2 SYDVKM, per germline. Trimming cost V 4 bases and J 3 bases; bases outside gene matches: 7. The CDR3 has 16 amino acids. In DNA form, the CDR3 reads TGTGCCAGCAGTTCCCTAGCGGGGGGCCCAAAAGAGACCCAGTACTTC. It specifies CASSSLAGGPKETQYF.

This chain connects TRBV11-3 to TRBJ2-1, with 7 bases identical to TRBD1. The germline gives CDR1 SGHNT, CDR2 YENEEA. V was pared by 1 base and J by 6 bases, with 12 bases of the junction left unmatched. The CDR3 consists of 17 residues. The CDR3 reads CASSLASSSGQSNEQFF. The CDR3 region has the DNA TGTGCCAGCAGCTTAGCGTCCTCCTCGGGACAGAGCAATGAGCAGTTCTTC.

V gene TRBV6-5 combines with J gene TRBJ2-2; D not resolved. Germline CDR1 is MNHEY and CDR2 is SVGAGI. V lost 2 bases, J lost 1 base, and 5 bases lay in between. The CDR3 spans 14 residues. The CDR3 sequence is CASSYAQNTGELFF. The CDR3 bases are TGTGCCAGCAGTTACGCGCAGAACACCGGGGAGCTGTTTTTT.